Sequencing of this T cell receptor beta chain was carried out in a study of post-analysis software for immune sequencing data. Findings of the study overall: Multiple sclerosis was associated with a significant reduction in normalized Chao1 diversity relative to controls. Patients carried 4 or 5 TRBV segments more frequently than controls did, and TRBV5-6, TRBV5-1 and TRBV20-1 were among them. Batch-matched samples strongly co-clustered by F measure.

The TCR beta cDNA libraries contained unique molecular identifiers. One entry per CDR3 protein, called by TCRdb with MiXCR from the PCR reads. Of around 770,000 distinct CDR3 sequences listed, just over 45% were seen once; the top ten hold roughly 4.4%. As to this clonotype: Antigen: not known.

Per the germline V gene, CDR1 is DFQATT and CDR2 is SNEGSKA (reference sequence). This CDR3 is built from 16 residues. Sequenced sample: blood. The V call is TRBV20-1, the J call TRBJ2-1, with 9 positions matching TRBD2. The J call is uncertain, as TRBJ2-7 better fits the DNA end. The clonotype comes from a girl between 5 and 17 years old with multiple sclerosis. The CDR3 nucleotides are TGCAGTGCCCCTATAGCGGGAGAGGGGCCCTACAATGAGCAGTACTTC. Its protein product is CSAPIAGEGPYNEQYF.